The 25 T cell receptor beta chains given below trace back to one sample, sequenced in a study of identical twins. TCRdb ran MiXCR on the 5' RACE reads and lists one entry per CDR3 protein. The table records approximately 500,000 distinct CDR3 sequences, less than 25% of them present only once. These data are also associated with another study on T cells expressing NK-cell markers.

The specimen was CD4+ T cells sorted from blood. The receptors were gathered from a woman under 30 in good health.

V gene TRBV7-9 combines with J gene TRBJ2-2; no reliable D call. V gave up 2 bases and J gave up 7 bases, with 14 bases separating them. CDR1 and CDR2 from the germline V gene are SEHNR and FQNEAQ (reference sequence). This CDR3 has 15 residues. The CDR3 spells CASSLRSALSGELFF. The CDR3 DNA reads as TGTGCCAGCAGCTTAAGGTCCGCGCTCAGCGGGGAGCTGTTTTTT.

The CDR3 sequence: CASSYVWAEDGYTF. The DNA of the CDR3 is TGTGCCAGCAGTTACGTTTGGGCGGAAGATGGCTACACCTTC. The rearrangement joins TRBV6-5 to TRBJ1-2; D unresolved. The CDR3 is 14 residues long. The V gene's germline CDR1 is MNHEY and CDR2 SVGAGI. Trimming stripped 2 bases from V and 6 bases from J, with 13 bases between.

This rearrangement joins TRBV6-1 to TRBJ2-1, with D tentatively TRBD1 or TRBD2 (6 bases each). This CDR3 contains 15 residues. V lost 7 bases to trimming and J lost 6 bases, with 19 bases between them. The germline V gene encodes CDR1 MNHNS and CDR2 SASEGT. CDR3 in amino acids: CASNFGGRIPNEQFF. The CDR3 bases are TGTGCCAGCAACTTTGGGGGGCGCATCCCCAATGAGCAGTTCTTC.

This chain connects TRBV2 to TRBJ1-4; 7 positions agree with TRBD1. After removal of 5 bases from V and 3 bases from J, the junction contained 3 bases not matched to a gene. The CDR3 consists of 14 residues. Germline CDR1 SNHLY, CDR2 FYNNEI. The CDR3: CASSQGGSNEKLFF. The DNA for the CDR3 is TGTGCCAGCAGTCAGGGGGGATCTAATGAAAAACTGTTTTTT.

This clonotype came up a few times. This chain uses TRBV7-2 with TRBJ2-1; the D gene is possibly TRBD2 (5 bases). V lost 5 bases and J lost 8, with 13 bases in between. This CDR3 is 13 amino acids long. The germline gives CDR1 SGHTA, CDR2 FQGNSA. This CDR3 is CASSPKGSDEQFF. Written as DNA, the CDR3 is TGTGCCAGCAGCCCGAAGGGTAGCGATGAGCAGTTCTTC.

Written as DNA, the CDR3 is TGTGCCAGCAGCCAGGTCCTCTACGAGCAGTACTTC. It is translated as CASSQVLYEQYF. This chain joins TRBV3-1 and TRBJ2-7; D gene uncertain. Germline CDR1 and CDR2: LGHDT and YNNKEL (reference sequence). Trimming took off 3 bases at V and 3 bases at J, with 6 bases between the two ends. The CDR3 is 12 residues long.

With regard to this clonotype: Mismatch with germline at one junction end may stem from a read error. The rearrangement joins TRBV6-2 or TRBV6-3 to TRBJ2-1; 7 positions agree with TRBD2. The CDR3 extends over 15 amino acids. CDR1 is MNHEY, CDR2 SVGEGT, per germline. The CDR3 DNA reads as TGTGCCAGCAGTTACATTTCTAGCGGCTACAATGATCAGTTCTTC. Protein sequence: CASSYISSGYNDQFF.

The chain is built from TRBV5-6 and TRBJ2-3, with D perhaps matching TRBD2 (6 bases). The V gene lost 4 bases and the J gene lost 4 bases, with 10 bases spanning the gap. CDR1 SGHDT and CDR2 YYEEEE come from the germline V gene. This CDR3 comprises 13 residues. The CDR3: CASSGGFSDTQYF. In DNA, the CDR3 is TGTGCCAGCAGCGGGGGGTTTTCAGATACGCAGTATTTT.

The chain joins TRBV20-1 to TRBJ1-2, with TRBD1 matching 7 bases. Germline loops: CDR1 DFQATT, CDR2 SNEGSKA (reference sequence). The CDR3 has 13 residues. The V segment lost 4 bases and the J segment 5 bases; nucleotides outside the gene matches: 7. CDR3 sequence reads: CSATPQGGYGYTF. For the CDR3, the DNA is TGCAGTGCTACACCCCAGGGGGGTTATGGCTACACCTTC.

This clonotype was counted a few times. The chain links TRBV5-1 to TRBJ1-4; D gene uncertain. CDR1 and CDR2 (germline): SGHRS, YFSETQ. The CDR3 extends over 14 amino acids. V was cut by 2 bases and J by 8 bases, with 13 bases left in between. The CDR3 sequence is CASSFAGYGEKLFF. The CDR3 DNA reads TGCGCCAGCAGCTTCGCGGGGTACGGGGAAAAACTGTTTTTT.

This clonotype occurred many times. The gene calls are TRBV9 and TRBJ2-2; D is uncertain. The germline V gene has CDR1 SGDLS and CDR2 YYNGEE. The CDR3 extends over 14 amino acids. V was shortened by 0 bases and J by 6 bases, with 9 bases between the two germline ends. The CDR3 DNA is TGTGCCAGCAGCGTAGACGGAGTCGCCGGGGAGCTGTTTTTT. Amino acids: CASSVDGVAGELFF. The variable domain in full, completed from reference TRBV9 and TRBJ2-2, reads DSGVTQTPKHLITATGQRVTLRCSPRSGDLSVYWYQQSLDQGLQFLIQYYNGEERAKGNILERFSAQQFPDLHSELNLSSLELGDSALYFCASSVDGVAGELFFGEGSRLTVL.

This clonotype was seen a handful of times. This chain joins TRBV5-1 and TRBJ2-1; the D is unclear. Germline V gene sequence: CDR1 SGHRS, CDR2 YFSETQ. V lost 1 base and J lost 7, with 6 bases in between. The CDR3 sequence is 12 residues long. In nucleotides, the CDR3 is TGCGCCAGCAGCTTGTTTGAGAATGAGCAGTTCTTC. Amino acids: CASSLFENEQFF.

The rearrangement uses TRBV27 and TRBJ2-1; D is possibly TRBD2 (6 bases). Deletions cut 4 bases from V and 7 bases from J, with 29 bases between. This CDR3 spans 19 amino acids. The germline V gene encodes CDR1 MNHEY and CDR2 SMNVEV (reference sequence). CDR3 sequence (DNA): TGTGCCAGCAGTTCGCGGACTATCAGACGGAGTAATAGTGCGAATGAGCAGTTCTTC. This encodes CASSSRTIRRSNSANEQFF.

V usage is TRBV10-1 and J usage is TRBJ2-3; a weak D match, TRBD1 (5 bases). Germline loops: CDR1 WNHNN, CDR2 SYGVQD (reference sequence). V shed 0 bases and J shed 9 bases, with 13 bases lying between them. The CDR3 extends over 14 amino acids. The CDR3 here is CASSESGQGWTQYF. Here the CDR3 DNA reads TGCGCCAGCAGTGAGTCGGGCCAGGGTTGGACGCAGTATTTT.

The genes are TRBV3-1 and TRBJ2-1; 7 bases agree with TRBD2. The length of the CDR3 is 16 residues. In germline, CDR1 is LGHDT, CDR2 YNNKEL (reference sequence). Trimming took 0 bases from V and 2 from J; bases not matched to a gene: 4. The CDR3 region is CASSQELAMTYNEQFF. In DNA form, the CDR3 reads TGTGCCAGCAGCCAAGAACTAGCGATGACCTACAATGAGCAGTTCTTC.

The chain has TRBV5-1 and TRBJ2-1, with a tentative D call TRBD2 (6 bases). Germline V gene lookup returns CDR1 SGHRS and CDR2 YFSETQ. V lost 5 bases, J lost 9 bases, and 18 bases lay in between. The CDR3 is made up of 14 amino acids. CDR3 loop: CASREAGVIGEQFF. The CDR3 bases are TGCGCCAGCAGAGAAGCGGGTGTGATAGGTGAGCAGTTCTTC. The full variable domain, its missing parts supplied by reference TRBV5-1 and TRBJ2-1, is KAGVTQTPRYLIKTRGQQVTLSCSPISGHRSVSWYQQTPGQGLQFLFEYFSETQRNKGNFPGRFSGRQFSNSRSEMNVSTLELGDSALYLCASREAGVIGEQFFGPGTRLTVL.

The rearrangement joins TRBV20-1 to TRBJ2-5, with D possibly matching TRBD2 (5 bases). The V end lost 2 bases, the J end lost 1 base, and 11 bases lay between the germline ends. The germline gives CDR1 DFQATT, CDR2 SNEGSKA (reference sequence). The CDR3 has 14 residues. DNA of the CDR3: TGCAGTGCTAGATCCCGGACTGTCCAAGAGACCCAGTACTTC. This sequence encodes CSARSRTVQETQYF.

This chain links TRBV9 with TRBJ2-3, with TRBD2 identical over 7 bases. Germline assignment: CDR1 SGDLS and CDR2 YYNGEE. This CDR3 is built from 15 residues. With 3 bases clipped from V and 1 base from J, the junction kept 5 bases outside the gene matches. CDR3 nucleotides: TGTGCCAGCAGCGGCAGCGGGATCGGCACAGATACGCAGTATTTT. Protein product: CASSGSGIGTDTQYF.

J is TRBJ2-4 and V is TRBV15; 7 bases are a match to TRBD2. Trimming cost V 3 bases and J 4 bases; bases outside gene matches: 3. The CDR3 contains 14 residues. Germline V gene lookup returns CDR1 LNHNV and CDR2 YYDKDF (reference sequence). The CDR3 nucleotides are TGTGCCACCAGCAGGGGGGGGGGGAAAAACATTCAGTACTTC. As protein: CATSRGGGKNIQYF.

The chain's CDR3 is CASSIGWGDEQFF. The CDR3 DNA is TGTGCCAGCAGCATCGGGTGGGGGGATGAGCAGTTCTTC. The chain joins TRBV7-9 to TRBJ2-1; possible D gene TRBD2, 6 bases. Looked up from germline, CDR1 is SEHNR and CDR2 is FQNEAQ (reference sequence). Trimming stripped 5 bases from V and 8 bases from J, with 13 bases between. The CDR3 sequence is 13 residues long. The whole variable domain, remainder taken from reference TRBV7-9 and TRBJ2-1, is DTGVSQNPRHKITKRGQNVTFRCDPISEHNRLYWYRQTLGQGPEFLTYFQNEAQLEKSRLLSDRFSAERPKGSFSTLEIQRTEQGDSAMYLCASSIGWGDEQFFGPGTRLTVL.

This chain links TRBV24-1 with TRBJ2-2; 9 positions agree with TRBD1. Losses at the gene ends were 3 bases for V and 7 bases for J; bases not matched to a gene: 8. Germline V gene lookup returns CDR1 KGHDR and CDR2 SFDVKD. This CDR3 comprises 16 residues. CDR3 region: CATSDPGQGSGGELFF. The CDR3 DNA is TGTGCCACCAGTGATCCGGGACAGGGTTCCGGCGGGGAGCTGTTTTTT.

The chain is built from TRBV12-3 or TRBV12-4 and TRBJ1-2; D remains ambiguous. The CDR3 has 12 amino acids. V was pared by 3 bases and J by 9 bases, with 11 bases between. The CDR3 DNA is TGTGCCAGCAGTTTTGGTGCCGAGCGCTACACCTTC. Its translation is CASSFGAERYTF.

This clonotype has a handful of counts. V usage is TRBV9 and J usage is TRBJ2-3, with D tentatively TRBD1 or TRBD2 (6 bases each). This CDR3 spans 15 amino acids. V lost 2 bases, J lost 4 bases, and 14 bases lay in between. Germline CDR1 SGDLS, CDR2 YYNGEE. CDR3 in amino acids: CASSVRGGSPDTQYF. The CDR3 DNA follows: TGTGCCAGCAGCGTCCGAGGGGGGTCTCCAGATACGCAGTATTTT.

The chain carries TRBV5-6 and TRBJ1-2; tentatively, D is TRBD1 (5 bases). The CDR3 is made up of 12 amino acids. The germline V and J ends were trimmed by 4 bases and 4 bases, with 8 bases remaining between them. The germline CDR1 and CDR2 sequences are SGHDT and YYEEEE. The CDR3 loop is CASSLTAYGYTF. CDR3 coding DNA: TGTGCCAGCAGCCTGACAGCCTATGGCTACACCTTC.

The chain couples TRBV29-1 to TRBJ2-3; 7 nucleotides match TRBD2. V lost 7 bases to trimming and J lost 1 base; unmatched junction nucleotides: 8. From germline, CDR1 is SQVTM and CDR2 ANQGSEA. The CDR3 has 14 amino acids. The CDR3 here is CSAIPGGGTDTQYF. The CDR3 coding sequence is TGCAGCGCCATCCCGGGGGGTGGCACAGATACGCAGTATTTT.